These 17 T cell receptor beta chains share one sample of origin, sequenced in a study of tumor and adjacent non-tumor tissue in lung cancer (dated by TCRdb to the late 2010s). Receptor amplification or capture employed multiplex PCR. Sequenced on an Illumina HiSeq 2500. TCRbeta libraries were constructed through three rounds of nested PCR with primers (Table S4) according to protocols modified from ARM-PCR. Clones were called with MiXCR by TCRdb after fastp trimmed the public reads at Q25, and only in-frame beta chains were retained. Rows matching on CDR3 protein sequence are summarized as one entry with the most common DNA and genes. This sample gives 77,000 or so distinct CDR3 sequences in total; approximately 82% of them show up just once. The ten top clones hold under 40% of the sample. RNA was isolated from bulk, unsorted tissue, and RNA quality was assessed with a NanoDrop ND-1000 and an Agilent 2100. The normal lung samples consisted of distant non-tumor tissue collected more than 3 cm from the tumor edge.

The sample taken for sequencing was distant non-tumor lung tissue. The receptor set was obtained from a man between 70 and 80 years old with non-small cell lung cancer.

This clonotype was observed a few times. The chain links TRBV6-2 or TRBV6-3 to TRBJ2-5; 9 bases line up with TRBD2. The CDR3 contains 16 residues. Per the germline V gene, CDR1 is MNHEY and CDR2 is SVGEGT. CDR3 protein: CAGSYLREGYQETQYF. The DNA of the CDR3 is TGTGCAGGCAGTTACTTGCGGGAGGGGTACCAAGAGACCCAGTACTTC.

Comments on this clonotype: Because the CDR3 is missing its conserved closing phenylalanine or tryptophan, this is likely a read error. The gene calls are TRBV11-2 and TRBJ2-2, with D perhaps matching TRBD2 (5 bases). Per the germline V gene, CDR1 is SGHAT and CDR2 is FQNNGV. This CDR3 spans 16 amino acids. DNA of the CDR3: TGTGCCAGCAGCTTAGTGGGCACTGTGGTTGCCGGGAAGCTGTTTCTT. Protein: CASSLVGTVVAGKLFL.

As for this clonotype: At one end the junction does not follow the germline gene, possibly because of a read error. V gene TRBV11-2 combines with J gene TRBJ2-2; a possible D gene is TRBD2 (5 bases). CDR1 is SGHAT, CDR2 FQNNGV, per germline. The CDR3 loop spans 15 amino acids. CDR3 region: CASSPGVPNSGELIF. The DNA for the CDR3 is TGTGCCAGCAGTCCCGGGGTACCGAACTCCGGGGAGCTGATTTTT.

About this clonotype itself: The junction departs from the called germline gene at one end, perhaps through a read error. For the CDR3, the DNA is TGCAGCGTTGAAGATTGGCTGACAGGAGGCGAGCAGCACTTC. It encodes CSVEDWLTGGEQHF. This sequence joins TRBV29-1 and TRBJ2-7; D possibly corresponds to TRBD1 (6 bases). The CDR3 sequence is 14 residues long. Germline V gives CDR1 SQVTM, CDR2 ANQGSEA.

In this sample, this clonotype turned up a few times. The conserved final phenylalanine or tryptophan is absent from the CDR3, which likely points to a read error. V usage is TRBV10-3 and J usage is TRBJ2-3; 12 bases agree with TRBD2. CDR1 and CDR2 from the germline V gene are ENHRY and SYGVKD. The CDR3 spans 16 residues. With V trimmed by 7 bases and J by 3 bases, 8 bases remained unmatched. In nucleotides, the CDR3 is TGTGCCATCAACGATGGACTAGCGGGAATAACAGATACGCAGTATTAT. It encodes CAINDGLAGITDTQYY.

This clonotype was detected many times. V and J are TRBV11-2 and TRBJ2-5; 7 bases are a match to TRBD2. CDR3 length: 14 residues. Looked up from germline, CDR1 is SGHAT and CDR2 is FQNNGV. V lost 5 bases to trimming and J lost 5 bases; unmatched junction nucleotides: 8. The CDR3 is CASSPTGGTETQYF. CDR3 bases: TGTGCCAGCAGCCCCACCGGGGGGACCGAGACCCAGTACTTC.

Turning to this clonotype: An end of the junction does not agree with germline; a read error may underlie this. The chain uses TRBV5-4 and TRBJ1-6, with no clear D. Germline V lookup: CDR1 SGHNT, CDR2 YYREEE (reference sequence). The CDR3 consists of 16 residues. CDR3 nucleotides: TGTGCCAGCAGCCTCGACCACTTCAACTATAGTTCACCCCTCCACTTT. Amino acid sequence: CASSLDHFNYSSPLHF. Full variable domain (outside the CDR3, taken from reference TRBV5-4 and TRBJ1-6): ETGVTQSPTHLIKTRGQQVTLRCSSQSGHNTVSWYQQALGQGPQFIFQYYREEENGRGNFPPRFSGLQFPNYSSELNVNALELDDSALYLCASSLDHFNYSSPLHFGNGTRLTVT.

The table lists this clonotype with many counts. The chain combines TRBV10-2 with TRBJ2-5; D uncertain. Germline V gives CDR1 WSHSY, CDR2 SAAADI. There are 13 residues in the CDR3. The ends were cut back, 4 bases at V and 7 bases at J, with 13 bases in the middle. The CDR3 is CASSGTTGGTQYF. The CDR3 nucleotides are TGCGCCAGCAGTGGGACGACGGGTGGGACCCAGTACTTC.

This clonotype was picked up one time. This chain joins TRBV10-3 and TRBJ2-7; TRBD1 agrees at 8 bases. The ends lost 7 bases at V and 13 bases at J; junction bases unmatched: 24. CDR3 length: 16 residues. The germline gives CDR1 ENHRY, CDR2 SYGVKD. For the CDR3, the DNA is TGTGCCATCACTGATGCCGACAGGGGAGCGTCCTACGAACAATACTTC. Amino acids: CAITDADRGASYEQYF.

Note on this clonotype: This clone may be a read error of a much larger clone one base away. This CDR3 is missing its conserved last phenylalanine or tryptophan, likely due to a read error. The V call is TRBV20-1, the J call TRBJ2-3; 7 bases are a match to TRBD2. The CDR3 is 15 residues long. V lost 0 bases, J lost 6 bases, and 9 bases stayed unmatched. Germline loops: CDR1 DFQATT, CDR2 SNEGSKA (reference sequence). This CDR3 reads CSARDVAGDWDTQYS. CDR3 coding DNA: TGCAGTGCTAGAGATGTGGCGGGAGATTGGGATACGCAGTATTCT.

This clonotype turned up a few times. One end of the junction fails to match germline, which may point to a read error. In DNA form, the CDR3 reads TGCAGTGTTAGAGACGGACTAGCGGGGTCCTACGAGCAGTACTTC. Translation gives CSVRDGLAGSYEQYF. The genes are TRBV20-1 and TRBJ2-7, with TRBD2 matching over 12 bases. The CDR3 covers 15 residues. Germline-derived CDR1 and CDR2 are DFQATT and SNEGSKA (reference sequence).

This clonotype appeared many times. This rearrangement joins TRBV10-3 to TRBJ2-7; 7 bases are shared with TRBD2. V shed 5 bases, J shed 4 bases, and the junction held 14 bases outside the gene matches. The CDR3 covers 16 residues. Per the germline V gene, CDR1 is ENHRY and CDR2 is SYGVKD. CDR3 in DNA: TGTGCCATCAGTCAGCTTTCGGGGGGAGTTGCTTACGAGCAGTACTTC. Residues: CAISQLSGGVAYEQYF.

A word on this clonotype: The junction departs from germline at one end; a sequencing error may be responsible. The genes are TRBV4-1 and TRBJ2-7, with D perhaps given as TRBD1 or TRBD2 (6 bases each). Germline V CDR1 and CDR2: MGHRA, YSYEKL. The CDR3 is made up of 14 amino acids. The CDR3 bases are TGTGCCAACAGCCAAGGAGGGGGTTCTGAAGAGAAGTACTTC. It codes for CANSQGGGSEEKYF.

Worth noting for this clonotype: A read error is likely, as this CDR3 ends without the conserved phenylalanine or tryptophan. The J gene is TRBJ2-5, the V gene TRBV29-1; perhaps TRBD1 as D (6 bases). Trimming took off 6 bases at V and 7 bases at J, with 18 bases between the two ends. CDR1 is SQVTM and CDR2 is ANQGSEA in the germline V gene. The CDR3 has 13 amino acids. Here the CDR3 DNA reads TGCAGCGTGGCCGACAGGTTAAAAGGGACCCAGTACCTC. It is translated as CSVADRLKGTQYL.

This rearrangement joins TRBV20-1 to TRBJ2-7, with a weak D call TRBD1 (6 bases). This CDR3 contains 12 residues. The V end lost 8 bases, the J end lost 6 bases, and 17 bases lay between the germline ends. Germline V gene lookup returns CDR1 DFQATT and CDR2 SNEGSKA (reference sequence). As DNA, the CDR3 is TGCAGTAGTAGGTACAGGGAGCTCGAGCAGTACTTC. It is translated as CSSRYRELEQYF.

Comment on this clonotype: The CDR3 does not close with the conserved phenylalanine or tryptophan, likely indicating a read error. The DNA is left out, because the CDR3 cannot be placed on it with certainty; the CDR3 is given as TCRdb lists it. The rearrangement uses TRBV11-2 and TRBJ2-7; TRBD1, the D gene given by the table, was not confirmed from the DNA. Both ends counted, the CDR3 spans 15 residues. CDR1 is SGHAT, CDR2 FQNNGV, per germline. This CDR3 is CASSLDRGAPYVQCL.

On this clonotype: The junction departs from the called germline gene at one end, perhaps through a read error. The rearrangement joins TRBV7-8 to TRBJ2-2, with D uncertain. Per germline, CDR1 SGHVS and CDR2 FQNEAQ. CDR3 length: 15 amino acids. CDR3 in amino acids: CTSSLLSVNTGELFF. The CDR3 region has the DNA TGTACCAGCAGCTTACTTTCGGTCAACACCGGGGAGCTGTTTTTT.